What follows are 21 T cell receptor beta chains derived from one specimen sequenced in a study of glioma-infiltrating T cells after dendritic cell vaccination. Assay: immunoSEQ multiplex PCR; the TCRdb copy retains only in-frame clones and omits some. The table lists about 3,100 clones, 75% to 80% of them singletons. The material was tumor tissue, obtained before dendritic cell vaccination. All receptors come from a human donor with glioblastoma.

The chain joins TRBV29-1 to TRBJ2-6; D is unresolved. The CDR3 runs 15 residues. Trimming removed 4 bases from V and 0 bases from J, with 10 bases in between. The germline CDR1 and CDR2 sequences are SQVTM and ANQGSEA. This chain's CDR3 is CSVVAQRSGANVLTF. DNA for the CDR3: TGCAGCGTTGTAGCCCAGCGCTCTGGGGCCAACGTCCTGACTTTC.

The chain employs TRBV30 and TRBJ2-1, with 8 bases matching TRBD2. The CDR3 has 14 residues. V gave up 7 bases and J gave up 6 bases; unmatched junction bases: 11. The V gene's germline CDR1 is GTSNPN and CDR2 SVGIG (reference sequence). The CDR3 DNA sequence: TGTGCCTATCCGGGGGGAGCGGGGGCCAATGAGCAGTTCTTC. This codes for CAYPGGAGANEQFF.

The chain links TRBV5-4 to TRBJ1-2; 8 positions agree with TRBD1. The CDR3 has 16 residues. Per germline, CDR1 SGHNT and CDR2 YYREEE (reference sequence). Trimming removed 0 bases from V and 4 bases from J; junction bases left unmatched: 8. The chain's CDR3 is CASSLGAGTGVYGYTF. The CDR3 coding sequence is TGTGCCAGCAGCTTGGGCGCCGGGACAGGCGTCTATGGCTACACCTTC.

V and J are TRBV9 and TRBJ2-2, with 7 bases aligning to TRBD1. Germline-derived CDR1 and CDR2 are SGDLS and YYNGEE. The ends lost 4 bases at V and 1 base at J; junction bases unmatched: 7. This CDR3 contains 16 residues. The CDR3 region has the DNA TGTGCCAGCAGCCTTCGACAGGGTATGAACACCGGGGAGCTGTTTTTT. Its translation: CASSLRQGMNTGELFF.

V and J are TRBV6-6 and TRBJ1-3; D gene uncertain. Between the trimmed V and J ends, which lost 5 bases and 3 bases, there was a span of 17 bases. The CDR3 spans 16 residues. Germline CDR1 reads MNHNY; CDR2 reads SVGAGI (reference sequence). The DNA for the CDR3 is TGTGCCAGCAGTCCCCCGGGGAATACGGATGGAAACACCATATATTTT. It codes for CASSPPGNTDGNTIYF.

The chain carries TRBV4-2 and TRBJ1-2, with 9 bases matching TRBD1. With V trimmed by 3 bases and J by 8 bases, 7 bases remained unmatched. The CDR3 contains 14 residues. Germline V gives CDR1 LGHNA, CDR2 YNFKEQ. In DNA, the CDR3 is TGTGCCAGCAGCCAGGGGACAGGGCACATCGGCTACACCTTC. This translates into CASSQGTGHIGYTF.

The rearrangement links TRBV25-1 to TRBJ1-6; TRBD1 matches at 11 bases. The V and J ends lost 4 bases and 8 bases, in that order; junction bases with no gene match: 4. The CDR3 spans 15 residues. Germline V lookup: CDR1 MGHDK, CDR2 SYGVNS. In DNA form, the CDR3 reads TGTGCCAGCAGTGGGGGACAGGGGGGATATTCACCCCTCCACTTT. Its translation: CASSGGQGGYSPLHF. The variable domain in full, completed from reference TRBV25-1 and TRBJ1-6, reads EADIYQTPRYLVIGTGKKITLECSQTMGHDKMYWYQQDPGMELHLIHYSYGVNSTEKGDLSSESTVSRIRTEHFPLTLESARPSHTSQYLCASSGGQGGYSPLHFGNGTRLTVT.

The rearrangement joins TRBV6-1 to TRBJ2-7; 9 bases are shared with TRBD1. V shed 3 bases and J 6 bases; nucleotides not matched to a gene: 9. This CDR3 has 15 residues. Germline V gives CDR1 MNHNS, CDR2 SASEGT. In DNA form, the CDR3 reads TGTGCCAGCAGTGATTATGGGACAGGGCTCGGCGAGCAGTACTTC. Amino acids: CASSDYGTGLGEQYF.

This clone has only one observation. The chain is built from TRBV30 and TRBJ2-5; 10 bases map to TRBD1. With the DNA end fitting TRBJ2-7 better, the J assignment may be wrong. The CDR3 is 14 amino acids. Germline V gene data show CDR1 as GTSNPN and CDR2 as SVGIG (reference sequence). The CDR3 DNA sequence: TGTGCCTGGAGCCGGGGGGACAGGGGCCTCGAGCAGTACTTC. Translating it yields CAWSRGDRGLEQYF.

The V and J genes are TRBV5-8 and TRBJ1-4, with 9 bases that match TRBD1. The germline gives CDR1 SGHTS, CDR2 YDEGEE. The CDR3 loop spans 16 amino acids. V lost 7 bases and J lost 6; bases outside the gene matches: 13. The CDR3 protein is CASGPRQGQGYEKLFF. In DNA form, the CDR3 reads TGTGCCAGCGGACCAAGGCAGGGACAGGGCTATGAAAAACTGTTTTTT.

As for this clone: The same CDR3 can be traced to other DNA sequences in this sample. The chain links TRBV11-3 to TRBJ2-5; 9 nucleotides match TRBD1. Trimming cost V 1 base and J 5 bases; bases outside gene matches: 5. CDR1 SGHNT and CDR2 YENEEA come from the germline V gene. This CDR3 contains 15 residues. The CDR3 here is CASSLGDRARETQYF. The CDR3 coding sequence is TGTGCCAGCAGCTTAGGGGACAGGGCCCGGGAGACCCAGTACTTC. Looking up the rest from reference TRBV11-3 and TRBJ2-5 gives the full variable domain: EAGVVQSPRYKIIEKKQPVAFWCNPISGHNTLYWYLQNLGQGPELLIRYENEEAVDDSQLPKDRFSAERLKGVDSTLKIQPAELGDSAVYLCASSLGDRARETQYFGPGTRLLVL.

This clone appeared a few times. The chain recombines TRBV14 with TRBJ2-3, with D maybe TRBD2 (6 bases). This CDR3 spans 16 amino acids. Per the germline V gene, CDR1 is SGHDN and CDR2 is FVKESK. V lost 0 bases, J lost 5 bases, and 15 bases lay in between. The CDR3 nucleotides read TGTGCCAGCAGCCAAGATGGGAGGTTTGGCTTAGATACGCAGTATTTT. Its protein product is CASSQDGRFGLDTQYF.

This chain uses TRBV19 with TRBJ2-1; possible D gene TRBD2, 7 bases. The length of the CDR3 is 14 residues. V shed 8 bases and J shed 0 bases, with 11 bases lying between them. Germline V CDR1 and CDR2: LNHDA, SQIVND (reference sequence). CDR3: CASLGGGSYNEQFF. The CDR3 coding sequence is TGTGCCAGTTTAGGGGGGGGCTCCTACAATGAGCAGTTCTTC.

The chain joins TRBV7-8 to TRBJ2-5; tentative D call: TRBD1 (5 bases). The DNA end favors TRBJ2-7, so the J call may be wrong. The CDR3 is 15 residues long. Germline V gene lookup returns CDR1 SGHVS and CDR2 FQNEAQ. The DNA of the CDR3 is TGTGCCAGCAGCATACTCCTGGGGCAGATCTACGAGCAGTACTTC. It is translated as CASSILLGQIYEQYF.

V is TRBV19 and J is TRBJ1-1, with a possible D match to TRBD1 (6 bases). This CDR3 comprises 17 residues. V dropped 1 base and J dropped 5 bases, with 20 bases sitting between them. Germline V gene lookup returns CDR1 LNHDA and CDR2 SQIVND (reference sequence). The DNA for the CDR3 is TGTGCCAGTAGTATAGGAGGGGGATCGGGTTATGGTACTGAAGCTTTCTTT. It codes for CASSIGGGSGYGTEAFF.

As concerns this clone: A much larger clone lies one base from this, so it may be a read error. This CDR3 is also generated by other DNA sequences in the sample. The chain is built from TRBV6-5 and TRBJ2-7; D might be TRBD2 (5 bases). The V and J ends lost 0 bases and 6 bases respectively, with 15 bases between them. Germline loops: CDR1 MNHEY, CDR2 SVGAGI. The CDR3 has 15 amino acids. CDR3 loop: CASSYSAGRRFEQYF. CDR3 DNA: TGTGCCAGCAGTTACTCAGCTGGGAGAAGGTTCGAGCAGTACTTC.

The rearrangement uses TRBV2 and TRBJ2-2; TRBD1 agrees at 12 bases. The germline V gene encodes CDR1 SNHLY and CDR2 FYNNEI. This CDR3 is built from 17 residues. The trim removed 2 bases at V and 5 bases at J, leaving 6 bases unmatched. CDR3 DNA sequence: TGTGCCAGCAGTGAACCGGGACAGGGGGCTTGGACCGGGGAGCTGTTTTTT. It encodes CASSEPGQGAWTGELFF.

The chain combines TRBV7-2 with TRBJ1-2; D gene uncertain. V lost 7 bases and J lost 0, with 15 bases in between. The CDR3 covers 15 residues. Germline loops: CDR1 SGHTA, CDR2 FQGNSA. CDR3 DNA: TGTGCCAGCACCCCCACGAGAGGGACTAACTATGGCTACACCTTC. Translated, it gives CASTPTRGTNYGYTF.

The chain joins TRBV7-4 to TRBJ2-3, with 11 bases lining up with TRBD2. Looked up from germline, CDR1 is SGHVT and CDR2 is SQSDAQ. J lost 0 bases, V lost 5 bases, and 4 bases had no gene match. The CDR3 spans 16 residues. The CDR3 DNA is TGTGCCAGCAGCACCCTAGCGGGGGGCAGCACAGATACGCAGTATTTT. It yields the protein CASSTLAGGSTDTQYF. The entire variable domain, with the rest obtained from reference TRBV7-4 and TRBJ2-3, is as follows: GAGVSQSPRYKVAKRGRDVALRCDSISGHVTLYWYRQTLGQGSEVLTYSQSDAQRDKSGRPSGRFSAERPERSVSTLKIQRTEQGDSAVYLCASSTLAGGSTDTQYFGPGTRLTVL.

The CDR3: CASSGRKQGTGANVLTF. The CDR3 DNA is TGTGCCAGCAGCGGACGAAAACAGGGGACCGGGGCCAACGTCCTGACTTTC. The chain employs TRBV11-3 and TRBJ2-6; 7 nucleotides match TRBD1. This CDR3 spans 17 amino acids. J was trimmed by 4 bases and V by 5 bases; bases with no gene match: 11. Germline V gives CDR1 SGHNT, CDR2 YENEEA.

This chain uses TRBV30 with TRBJ2-3; D is ambiguous. The CDR3 is made up of 11 amino acids. Per the germline V gene, CDR1 is GTSNPN and CDR2 is SVGIG (reference sequence). Deletions cut 2 bases from V and 5 bases from J, with 5 bases between. CDR3 in amino acids: CAWSPRDTQYF. The CDR3 DNA is TGTGCCTGGAGTCCGAGAGATACGCAGTATTTT.